There are a few counts of the clone carrying this T cell receptor beta chain. The CDR3 sequence is 12 residues long. Between the trimmed V and J ends, which lost 1 base and 10 bases, there was a span of 7 bases. Germline lookup yields CDR1 SGHTA and CDR2 FQGNSA. Template switching with 5'RACE generated the TCR cDNA and added a universal primer site and UMIs. Via MiXCR, TCRdb re-called the 5' RACE reads, giving one row per CDR3 protein. The top ten hold 3.2% of the sample, which has some 200,000 distinct CDR3 sequences, approximately 3% seen once. This specimen belongs to a study of T cells after yellow fever vaccination.

This chain uses TRBV7-2 with TRBJ1-4; D gene ambiguous. The clonotype originates from a man between 18 and 29 years old who received the YFV17D yellow fever vaccine. The sequenced sample was CD4+ T cells sorted from PBMCs, obtained 10 days after the yellow fever booster vaccination. The CDR3 loop is CASSLEMGKLFF. The CDR3 DNA sequence: TGTGCCAGCAGCTTAGAAATGGGAAAACTGTTTTTT.